The next 26 T cell receptor beta chains were all read from a single sample in a study of CD4 T cells in relation to SARS-CoV-2 and coronaviruses. Data came from immunoSEQ multiplex PCR; TCRdb stores just in-frame clones and leaves some out. This table has about 36,000 clones, just under 85% appearing once. The antigens for these receptors are not known. Sequencing was carried out using naive CD4+ T cells from PBMCs, cultured in vitro. Specified subset: naive CD4+ T cells isolated by negative enrichment. The source is an adult with COVID-19.

In this sample, this clone turned up a few times. The chain links TRBV27 to TRBJ2-1, with 7 bases fitting TRBD2. The ends lost 7 bases at V and 8 bases at J; junction bases unmatched: 8. CDR1 MNHEY and CDR2 SMNVEV come from the germline V gene (reference sequence). The CDR3 extends over 13 amino acids. CDR3 nucleotides: TGTGCCAGCACCGCACTAGCGTCTCATGAGCAGTTCTTC. This sequence encodes CASTALASHEQFF.

The chain links TRBV25-1 to TRBJ2-7, with 10 nucleotides matching TRBD1. With 5 bases clipped from V and 6 bases from J, the junction kept 16 bases outside the gene matches. This CDR3 spans 17 amino acids. Germline V gene sequence: CDR1 MGHDK, CDR2 SYGVNS. DNA of the CDR3: TGTGCCAGCAGTCGTCGGAACCCCGGGACAGGGGTCACCGAGCAGTACTTC. The encoded protein is CASSRRNPGTGVTEQYF.

This chain joins TRBV7-3 and TRBJ2-1; the match to TRBD2 covers 9 bases. Per germline, CDR1 SGHTA and CDR2 FQGTGA. After removal of 1 base from V and 9 bases from J, the junction contained 7 bases not matched to a gene. This CDR3 is 15 amino acids long. CDR3 in DNA: TGTGCCAGCAGCTTAAATCAGCGGGGGGCCGGTGAGCAGTTCTTC. It yields the protein CASSLNQRGAGEQFF.

This clone was seen a few times. The chain recombines TRBV7-2 with TRBJ2-7; 11 nucleotides line up with TRBD1. V dropped 5 bases and J dropped 4; count of bases not matched to a gene: 19. This CDR3 has 19 amino acids. CDR1 SGHTA and CDR2 FQGNSA come from the germline V gene. The CDR3 DNA is TGTGCCAGCAGCCTGGACAGGGGGCGGTTCAGCGGGAGGAGGTACGAGCAGTACTTC. Translated, it gives CASSLDRGRFSGRRYEQYF.

V is TRBV9 and J is TRBJ2-5; 9 nucleotides align to TRBD2. The length of the CDR3 is 17 residues. CDR1 is SGDLS, CDR2 YYNGEE, per germline. The V gene end was trimmed by 0 bases and the J gene end by 4 bases; junction bases not matched to a gene: 10. In DNA form, the CDR3 reads TGTGCCAGCAGCGTAGATGGGCGGGAGGGCCTAGGAGAGACCCAGTACTTC. Its protein is CASSVDGREGLGETQYF.

V is TRBV11-3 and J is TRBJ2-1; 14 bases fit TRBD2. Germline loops: CDR1 SGHNT, CDR2 YENEEA. The trim removed 5 bases at V and 9 bases at J, leaving 6 bases unmatched. The length of the CDR3 is 15 residues. This chain's CDR3 is CASSPGLAGVGEQFF. The CDR3 coding sequence is TGTGCCAGCAGCCCGGGACTAGCGGGAGTTGGTGAGCAGTTCTTC.

The V call is TRBV25-1, the J call TRBJ2-1, with 7 bases identical to TRBD2. Germline trimming cut 1 base from V and 7 bases from J; bases unmatched to any gene: 4. The CDR3 contains 14 residues. Per germline, CDR1 MGHDK and CDR2 SYGVNS. This CDR3 reads CASSEWTSGNEQFF. The CDR3 DNA reads TGTGCCAGCAGTGAATGGACTAGTGGTAATGAGCAGTTCTTC.

This clone has only one observation. The chain employs TRBV3-1 (or the pseudogene TRBV3-2) and TRBJ2-3; 9 positions agree with TRBD2. This CDR3 has 15 amino acids. Germline V gene lookup returns CDR1 LGHDT and CDR2 YNNKEL (reference sequence). Unmatched junction bases numbered 5, after V lost 2 bases and J lost 5 bases. The CDR3 coding sequence is TGTGCCAGCAGCCAATCTACTAGCGGGCTAGATACGCAGTATTTT. It encodes CASSQSTSGLDTQYF.

The rearrangement joins TRBV13 to TRBJ2-4; D is unresolved. The V gene's germline CDR1 is PRHDT and CDR2 FYEKMQ (reference sequence). V was trimmed by 5 bases and J by 0 bases, leaving 8 bases between them. This CDR3 is 14 amino acids long. The CDR3 nucleotides are TGTGCCAGCAGCACCCGTGTAGCCAAAAACATTCAGTACTTC. Translation: CASSTRVAKNIQYF.

The chain joins TRBV18 to TRBJ2-5; tentatively, D is TRBD2 (5 bases). With 1 base removed from V and 5 bases from J, the gap between germline ends came to 11 bases. The length of the CDR3 is 14 residues. The germline V gene has CDR1 KGHSH and CDR2 LQKENI. The CDR3, as DNA: TGTGCCAGCTCACCACTCTCGGGAAGGGAGACCCAGTACTTC. Residues: CASSPLSGRETQYF.

The chain combines TRBV5-5 with TRBJ2-7; D perhaps matches TRBD1 (6 bases). The V gene's germline CDR1 is SGHKS and CDR2 YYEKEE (reference sequence). This CDR3 contains 13 residues. The V end was cut by 4 bases, the J end by 4 bases, with 12 bases between. CDR3 nucleotides: TGTGCCAGCAGCATACTACAGGGTTACGAGCAGTACTTC. Protein: CASSILQGYEQYF.

The chain's CDR3 is CASSLIGRNTGELFF. CDR3 in DNA: TGTGCCAGCAGCTTAATCGGGAGGAACACCGGGGAGCTGTTTTTT. The J gene is TRBJ2-2, the V gene TRBV7-3; D might be TRBD2 (6 bases). V lost 1 base, J lost 1 base, and 7 bases lay in between. The CDR3 consists of 15 residues. The germline V gene has CDR1 SGHTA and CDR2 FQGTGA.

The V call is TRBV3-1 (or the pseudogene TRBV3-2), the J call TRBJ2-3; D possibly corresponds to TRBD1 (6 bases). The CDR3 is 15 residues long. CDR1 is LGHDT, CDR2 YNNKEL, per germline (reference sequence). V lost 1 base and J lost 5, with 13 bases in between. Here the CDR3 reads CASSQARGNIDTQYF. Here the CDR3 DNA reads TGTGCCAGCAGCCAAGCCAGGGGTAATATAGATACGCAGTATTTT.

The V gene is TRBV3-1 (or the pseudogene TRBV3-2), the J gene TRBJ2-7; D not certain. Trimming stripped 2 bases from V and 4 bases from J, with 9 bases between. This CDR3 is 13 amino acids long. Germline-derived CDR1 and CDR2 are LGHDT and YNNKEL (reference sequence). The CDR3 coding sequence is TGTGCCAGCAGCCAATTACCTAGGTACGAGCAGTACTTC. Amino acids: CASSQLPRYEQYF.

This chain joins TRBV6-6 and TRBJ1-1; D gene ambiguous. V was trimmed by 0 bases and J by 9 bases, leaving 17 bases between them. Germline V CDR1 and CDR2: MNHNY, SVGAGI (reference sequence). The CDR3 contains 15 residues. The CDR3 protein is CASSYSSNSGRKAFF. As DNA, the CDR3 is TGTGCCAGCAGTTACTCGAGTAACTCGGGGAGGAAAGCTTTCTTT.

V and J are TRBV11-2 and TRBJ2-5, with D perhaps being TRBD1 or TRBD2 (6 bases each). Germline loops: CDR1 SGHAT, CDR2 FQNNGV. The CDR3 totals 16 residues. V shed 1 base and J shed 4 bases, with 16 bases lying between them. The CDR3 coding sequence is TGTGCCAGCAGCTTAGTCGTGGGTGGAGGGGGAGAGACCCAGTACTTC. Amino acid sequence: CASSLVVGGGGETQYF.

In its sample, this clone was seen once. V is TRBV10-3 and J is TRBJ2-7; D not resolved. The CDR3 runs 13 residues. Germline loops: CDR1 ENHRY, CDR2 SYGVKD. Trimming stripped 2 bases from V and 3 bases from J, with 8 bases between. The DNA of the CDR3 is TGTGCCATCAGTGAGACTTTCGGCTACGAGCAGTACTTC. This sequence encodes CAISETFGYEQYF.

This chain links TRBV5-1 with TRBJ2-7; 10 positions agree with TRBD1. The J segment lost 3 bases and the V segment lost 7 bases, leaving 19 bases of the junction unmatched. CDR3 size: 18 residues. Germline V gives CDR1 SGHRS, CDR2 YFSETQ. In nucleotides, the CDR3 is TGCGCCAGCCGCCCCTTTGCCAGCCCGACAGGGGGCTTCTACGAGCAGTACTTC. Translating it yields CASRPFASPTGGFYEQYF.

The chain links TRBV10-3 to TRBJ2-3; D call uncertain. Deletions cut 8 bases from V and 3 bases from J, with 9 bases between. There are 12 residues in the CDR3. Germline V gene lookup returns CDR1 ENHRY and CDR2 SYGVKD. CDR3 bases: TGTGCCATCGCCGGAAAAACAGATACGCAGTATTTT. This encodes CAIAGKTDTQYF.

The chain is built from TRBV10-3 and TRBJ2-1, with D perhaps TRBD2 (6 bases). Germline V gene data show CDR1 as ENHRY and CDR2 as SYGVKD. V lost 0 bases and J lost 8, with 14 bases in between. The CDR3 totals 15 residues. CDR3 sequence: CAISESTSYGHEQFF. The CDR3 DNA follows: TGTGCCATCAGTGAGTCGACTAGTTACGGCCATGAGCAGTTCTTC.

About this clone itself: A read error may produce the germline difference seen at one junction end. The chain combines TRBV28 with TRBJ2-7; perhaps TRBD1 as D (5 bases). The CDR3 loop spans 14 amino acids. CDR1 is MDHEN and CDR2 is SYDVKM in the germline V gene. CDR3 in amino acids: CASSLSGIVHEQYF. CDR3 nucleotides: TGTGCCAGCAGCTTATCAGGGATCGTGCACGAGCAGTACTTC.

Note on this clone: One end of the junction is discordant with germline, which a read error may explain. The genes are TRBV6-1 and TRBJ2-2, with 7 bases identical to TRBD1. Germline CDR1 reads MNHNS; CDR2 reads SASEGT. The CDR3 has 17 amino acids. CDR3 region: CASGDTGTDGSAGELFF. For the CDR3, the DNA is TGTGCCAGCGGTGACACCGGGACAGACGGCTCGGCCGGGGAGCTGTTTTTT.

This chain links TRBV18 with TRBJ2-7, with 8 nucleotides matching TRBD2. With V trimmed by 3 bases and J by 2 bases, 6 bases remained unmatched. Germline assignment: CDR1 KGHSH and CDR2 LQKENI. The CDR3 runs 15 residues. The CDR3 sequence is CASSPEGTRPYEQYF. CDR3 in DNA: TGTGCCAGCTCACCGGAGGGGACTAGGCCCTACGAGCAGTACTTC.

The chain carries TRBV7-6 and TRBJ2-7, with 8 positions matching TRBD2. This CDR3 has 16 amino acids. The germline CDR1 and CDR2 sequences are SGHVS and FNYEAQ. V trimming: 7 bases; J trimming: 2 bases; junction bases outside the gene matches: 13. CDR3 DNA sequence: TGTGCCAGCACCCCAGGGCCTACTAGCGGACCCTACGAGCAGTACTTC. This translates into CASTPGPTSGPYEQYF.

The chain is built from TRBV19 and TRBJ1-5; possibly TRBD1 for D (5 bases). The germline V gene has CDR1 LNHDA and CDR2 SQIVND (reference sequence). The ends were cut back, 9 bases at V and 0 bases at J, with 21 bases in the middle. The CDR3 sequence is 17 residues long. CDR3 nucleotides: TGTGCCAGCCTAACGACCGGCGGGGCATATAGCAATCAGCCCCAGCATTTT. Translating gives CASLTTGGAYSNQPQHF.

The chain joins TRBV4-3 to TRBJ2-3, with 7 bases lining up with TRBD2. J was trimmed by 0 bases and V by 2 bases; bases with no gene match: 8. The CDR3 has 17 residues. Per the germline V gene, CDR1 is LGHNA and CDR2 is YSLEER. CDR3 in DNA: TGCGCCAGCAGCCAATCCCCAGCGGGGTTTAGCACAGATACGCAGTATTTT. Its protein is CASSQSPAGFSTDTQYF.